Included here is one T cell receptor (beta chain) sequence, with context. The sample comes from a study of blood T cell repertoires in COVID-19. Trimming left V 0 bases short and J 3 bases short, with 10 bases between. The CDR3 has 14 residues. Germline V lookup: CDR1 SGHRS, CDR2 YFSETQ. Some clones are missing from TCRdb's copy, which holds only in-frame ones; the method was immunoSEQ multiplex PCR. Among 150,000 to 160,000 clones listed, 85% to 90% were seen once. The receptor's source is a woman aged 40 to 50 with acute or convalescent COVID-19. This chain uses TRBV5-1 with TRBJ2-7, with D perhaps TRBD2 (5 bases). Sequencing was carried out using peripheral blood. The CDR3 loop reads CASSLGLAHYEQYF. CDR3 sequence (DNA): TGCGCCAGCAGCTTGGGCCTAGCTCACTACGAGCAGTACTTC. The whole variable domain, filled in from reference TRBV5-1 and TRBJ2-7, reads KAGVTQTPRYLIKTRGQQVTLSCSPISGHRSVSWYQQTPGQGLQFLFEYFSETQRNKGNFPGRFSGRQFSNSRSEMNVSTLELGDSALYLCASSLGLAHYEQYFGPGTRLTVT.